Following are 25 T cell receptor beta chains from one sample sequenced in a study of cytomegalovirus exposure and HLA in healthy donors. Both 60 Vbeta primers and 13 Jbeta primers went into the PCR. The assay was immunoSEQ multiplex PCR, and TCRdb's table has in-frame clones only and misses some. The sample features under 100,000 clones, with roughly 3.4% in its top ten. Specimen: PBMCs. The receptors were gathered from a woman aged 30 to 39 in good health and CMV-seronegative.

V is TRBV9 and J is TRBJ1-6; D gene uncertain. Germline CDR1 reads SGDLS; CDR2 reads YYNGEE. Trimming cost V 2 bases and J 6 bases, with 12 bases left between them. The CDR3 consists of 15 residues. CDR3 bases: TGTGCCAGCAGCGTTTCAAAACTCCCTAATTCACCCCTCCACTTT. Its translation is CASSVSKLPNSPLHF.

The CDR3 sequence is CASTPRRGNPEIPGSTDTQYF. The CDR3, as DNA: TGTGCCAGCACTCCGCGGCGGGGCAACCCAGAGATACCCGGTAGCACAGATACGCAGTATTTT. The chain links TRBV27 to TRBJ2-3, with a weak D call TRBD2 (6 bases). The V end was cut by 7 bases, the J end by 0 bases, with 32 bases between. In germline, CDR1 is MNHEY, CDR2 SMNVEV (reference sequence). This CDR3 contains 21 residues.

This chain links TRBV30 with TRBJ1-2; TRBD1 is a possible D gene (5 bases). The CDR3 extends over 13 amino acids. Germline CDR1 reads GTSNPN; CDR2 reads SVGIG (reference sequence). Between the trimmed V and J ends, which lost 5 bases and 8 bases, there was a span of 18 bases. The CDR3 DNA is TGTGCCTGGGGAGAGGGGAGGGCGAGAGGCTACACCTTC. Translation: CAWGEGRARGYTF.

The rearrangement joins TRBV4-1 to TRBJ1-4; TRBD1 is a possible D gene (5 bases). Between the trimmed V and J ends, which lost 1 base and 7 bases, there was a span of 16 bases. The CDR3 spans 16 residues. The V gene's germline CDR1 is MGHRA and CDR2 YSYEKL. CDR3 region: CASSQVRVQGGEKLFF. As DNA, the CDR3 is TGCGCCAGCAGCCAAGTAAGGGTCCAGGGTGGTGAAAAACTGTTTTTT.

This sequence joins TRBV5-8 and TRBJ1-3; 10 nucleotides match TRBD1. Germline V lookup: CDR1 SGHTS, CDR2 YDEGEE. The CDR3 runs 17 residues. Trimming cost V 4 bases and J 0 bases; bases outside gene matches: 7. The CDR3 loop is CASSRQGAGSSGNTIYF. For the CDR3, the DNA is TGTGCCAGCAGCCGACAGGGGGCTGGGTCCTCTGGAAACACCATATATTTT.

This rearrangement joins TRBV7-8 to TRBJ2-7; perhaps TRBD2 as D (6 bases). This CDR3 is 16 amino acids long. CDR1 and CDR2 from the germline V gene are SGHVS and FQNEAQ. Trimming removed 5 bases at V and 0 bases at J, with 17 bases between. CDR3 sequence reads: CASSPAREDRSYEQYF. CDR3 bases: TGTGCCAGCAGCCCGGCGCGGGAAGACCGCTCCTACGAGCAGTACTTC.

J is TRBJ2-2 and V is TRBV28; 8 bases are shared with TRBD1. Germline V lookup: CDR1 MDHEN, CDR2 SYDVKM. The CDR3 is made up of 14 amino acids. Trimming removed 2 bases from V and 6 bases from J; junction bases left unmatched: 2. Written as DNA, the CDR3 is TGTGCCAGCAGTTTACAGGGGGCACCCGGGGAGCTGTTTTTT. Translation gives CASSLQGAPGELFF.

The gene calls are TRBV29-1 and TRBJ2-5; TRBD1 might be the D (5 bases). The DNA end is a closer match to TRBJ2-7, so the J assignment may be wrong. The CDR3 runs 12 residues. Germline loops: CDR1 SQVTM, CDR2 ANQGSEA. In nucleotides, the CDR3 is TGCAGCGCCCGTGGGGCCCTCCCCGAGCAGTACTTC. Protein: CSARGALPEQYF.

V is TRBV28 and J is TRBJ1-2; D remains unclear. CDR1 MDHEN and CDR2 SYDVKM come from the germline V gene. CDR3 size: 14 residues. Trimming removed 11 bases at V and 4 bases at J, with 20 bases between. The CDR3 spells CAALGVRLGYGYTF. The DNA of the CDR3 is TGTGCCGCTCTTGGTGTCCGACTAGGCTATGGCTACACCTTC.

V usage is TRBV6-1 and J usage is TRBJ2-3; the D gene is possibly TRBD1 (6 bases). The CDR3 spans 14 residues. Germline CDR1 reads MNHNS; CDR2 reads SASEGT. The ends were cut back, 5 bases at V and 5 bases at J, with 14 bases in the middle. As DNA, the CDR3 is TGTGCCAGCAGTCAAAGACAGGCTCAAGATACGCAGTATTTT. Encoded protein: CASSQRQAQDTQYF.

The chain carries TRBV5-1 and TRBJ2-3; the D gene is possibly TRBD2 (6 bases). V lost 4 bases to trimming and J lost 5 bases, with 17 bases between them. This CDR3 region has 15 residues. The V gene's germline CDR1 is SGHRS and CDR2 YFSETQ. The CDR3 DNA is TGCGCCAGCAGCAGAGTAGCGGTGTTGGTAGATACGCAGTATTTT. Amino acids: CASSRVAVLVDTQYF.

The rearrangement links TRBV4-1 to TRBJ2-3, with a weak D call TRBD1 (5 bases). V lost 4 bases and J lost 4, with 12 bases in between. Per the germline V gene, CDR1 is MGHRA and CDR2 is YSYEKL. This CDR3 is 14 amino acids long. Written as DNA, the CDR3 is TGCGCCAGCAGCCTCAGGGCCCGCCCAGATACGCAGTATTTT. It yields the protein CASSLRARPDTQYF.

The V gene is TRBV28, the J gene TRBJ2-7, with 8 bases lining up with TRBD1. The CDR3 runs to 15 residues. Germline trimming cut 4 bases from V and 4 bases from J; bases unmatched to any gene: 9. Germline V gene data show CDR1 as MDHEN and CDR2 as SYDVKM. The CDR3 region is CASSSQRTGPYEQYF. DNA for the CDR3: TGTGCCAGCAGTTCACAGAGGACAGGGCCGTACGAGCAGTACTTC.

The chain links TRBV11-2 to TRBJ1-4; TRBD1 matches 9 bases. J gave up 8 bases and V 5 bases, and 6 bases lay outside the gene matches. This CDR3 region has 14 residues. The germline V gene encodes CDR1 SGHAT and CDR2 FQNNGV. The chain's CDR3 is CASSPGQGAEKLFF. The CDR3 region has the DNA TGTGCCAGCAGCCCGGGACAGGGCGCCGAAAAACTGTTTTTT. Based on the CDR3 plus reference TRBV11-2 and TRBJ1-4, the full variable domain is EAGVAQSPRYKIIEKRQSVAFWCNPISGHATLYWYQQILGQGPKLLIQFQNNGVVDDSQLPKDRFSAERLKGVDSTLKIQPAKLEDSAVYLCASSPGQGAEKLFFGSGTQLSVL.

J is TRBJ1-6 and V is TRBV15, with a weak D call TRBD1 (5 bases). Germline loops: CDR1 LNHNV, CDR2 YYDKDF (reference sequence). The CDR3 spans 14 residues. V was trimmed by 1 base and J by 7 bases, leaving 8 bases between them. This CDR3 reads CATSRGQGNSPLHF. Here the CDR3 DNA reads TGTGCCACCAGCAGAGGCCAGGGAAATTCACCCCTCCACTTT.

The chain links TRBV27 to TRBJ2-7; 7 bases agree with TRBD2. The germline V gene encodes CDR1 MNHEY and CDR2 SMNVEV (reference sequence). Trimming removed 3 bases from V and 5 bases from J; junction bases left unmatched: 7. The CDR3 sequence is 14 residues long. The CDR3 spells CASSFGGSRNEQYF. The CDR3, as DNA: TGTGCCAGCAGTTTCGGCGGGAGTCGGAACGAGCAGTACTTC.

The chain has TRBV2 and TRBJ2-1; D possibly corresponds to TRBD2 (6 bases). Germline CDR1 SNHLY, CDR2 FYNNEI. Trimming removed 6 bases at V and 9 bases at J, with 18 bases between. The CDR3 runs 14 residues. The CDR3 DNA is TGTGCCAGCAGCGCCGGGACTCCGGCTTCTGAGCAGTTCTTC. This translates into CASSAGTPASEQFF.

The chain has TRBV6-5 and TRBJ2-7; 12 bases agree with TRBD1. Germline V lookup: CDR1 MNHEY, CDR2 SVGAGI. This CDR3 region has 15 residues. The V gene end was trimmed by 10 bases and the J gene end by 5 bases; junction bases not matched to a gene: 12. The CDR3 DNA is TGTGCCAACGGGACAGGGGGCGGACTTGGCGACGAGCAGTACTTC. It codes for CANGTGGGLGDEQYF.

The CDR3 loop is CASSIRDLGYEQYF. The DNA of the CDR3 is TGTGCCAGTAGTATACGGGACTTAGGCTACGAGCAGTACTTC. The chain uses TRBV19 and TRBJ2-7; D is perhaps TRBD2 (6 bases). Germline values: CDR1 LNHDA, CDR2 SQIVND (reference sequence). Between the trimmed V and J ends, which lost 2 bases and 3 bases, there was a span of 11 bases. The CDR3 sequence is 14 residues long.

The chain recombines TRBV7-8 with TRBJ2-1, with TRBD1 matching over 9 bases. This CDR3 contains 12 residues. Per germline, CDR1 SGHVS and CDR2 FQNEAQ. J lost 14 bases, V lost 1 base, and 3 bases had no gene match. The CDR3 region has the DNA TGTGCCAGCAGCTTAGGGACAGGGGATGAGTTCTTC. This translates into CASSLGTGDEFF.

V is TRBV18 and J is TRBJ2-5, with a weak D call TRBD1 (5 bases). Germline CDR1 is KGHSH and CDR2 is LQKENI. The V gene lost 0 bases and the J gene lost 7 bases, with 12 bases spanning the gap. This CDR3 contains 14 residues. CDR3 protein: CASSPPEDQGTQYF. The CDR3 nucleotides are TGTGCCAGCTCACCACCAGAGGATCAGGGGACCCAGTACTTC. Full variable domain (outside the CDR3, taken from reference TRBV18 and TRBJ2-5): NAGVMQNPRHLVRRRGQEARLRCSPMKGHSHVYWYRQLPEEGLKFMVYLQKENIIDESGMPKERFSAEFPKEGPSILRIQQVVRGDSAAYFCASSPPEDQGTQYFGPGTRLLVL.

The chain couples TRBV15 to TRBJ2-3; the match to TRBD2 covers 11 bases. Germline lookup yields CDR1 LNHNV and CDR2 YYDKDF (reference sequence). CDR3 length: 18 residues. Unmatched junction bases numbered 12, after V lost 3 bases and J lost 4 bases. The CDR3 loop reads CATSRSYLLAGEADTQYF. As DNA, the CDR3 is TGTGCCACCAGCAGGTCTTACTTACTAGCGGGAGAAGCAGATACGCAGTATTTT.

The V and J genes are TRBV7-3 and TRBJ2-1; TRBD2 matches 8 bases. Per germline, CDR1 SGHTA and CDR2 FQGTGA. This CDR3 is 15 amino acids long. Trimming cost V 4 bases and J 3 bases; bases outside gene matches: 5. CDR3 in DNA: TGTGCCAGCAGCTATCGGACTAGCTTCTACAATGAGCAGTTCTTC. Amino acids: CASSYRTSFYNEQFF.

The J gene is TRBJ2-5, the V gene TRBV29-1, with D possibly TRBD1 on 7 matching bases. The germline V gene has CDR1 SQVTM and CDR2 ANQGSEA. Trimming took off 5 bases at V and 5 bases at J, with 18 bases between the two ends. This CDR3 region has 14 residues. Here the CDR3 DNA reads TGCAGCGTTTCGAGGAGGGGGCGGGCGGAGACCCAGTACTTC. This sequence encodes CSVSRRGRAETQYF.

The CDR3 loop reads CASSGQSLYGYTF. The DNA of the CDR3 is TGTGCCAGCAGTGGACAGTCCTTGTATGGCTACACCTTC. The V gene is TRBV6-5, the J gene TRBJ1-2; weak D call: TRBD1 (6 bases). Trimming stripped 5 bases from V and 5 bases from J, with 12 bases between. The CDR3 runs 13 residues. CDR1 MNHEY and CDR2 SVGAGI come from the germline V gene.